Below are 28 T cell receptor beta chains sequenced from a single sample in a study of graft-versus-host responses after intestinal transplantation. Clones were sequenced by immunoSEQ multiplex PCR, and TCRdb holds only the in-frame ones, with some missing. The table records 5,500 to 8,000 clones, more than 25% of them present only once. Sequencing used alloreactive CD4+ T cells from a mixed lymphocyte reaction culture, obtained before intestinal transplant. As to subset: CFSE-low proliferating T cells sorted from roughly six-day pre-transplant mixed lymphocyte reaction (GvH or HvG direction). The receptors here all came from a human patient who received an intestinal transplant.

This clone was observed a handful of times. The gene calls are TRBV29-1 and TRBJ2-7; 7 positions agree with TRBD1. The CDR3 spans 13 residues. Germline CDR1 is SQVTM and CDR2 is ANQGSEA. J lost 7 bases, V lost 6 bases, and 12 bases had no gene match. CDR3 region: CSVGTAVPGEQYF. The CDR3, as DNA: TGCAGCGTAGGGACAGCGGTGCCTGGGGAGCAGTACTTC.

This chain uses TRBV28 with TRBJ2-7, with D possibly being TRBD1 (5 bases). The CDR3 has 17 amino acids. Germline V lookup: CDR1 MDHEN, CDR2 SYDVKM. With 1 base removed from V and 1 base from J, the gap between germline ends came to 17 bases. The CDR3: CASSLYRGMTLSYEQYF. The CDR3 nucleotides read TGTGCCAGCAGTTTATATAGGGGAATGACTCTATCCTACGAGCAGTACTTC.

The J gene is TRBJ1-5, the V gene TRBV6-5; TRBD1 matches at 7 bases. CDR1 is MNHEY and CDR2 is SVGAGI in the germline V gene. V lost 6 bases, J lost 6 bases, and 8 bases stayed unmatched. The CDR3 contains 14 residues. The CDR3 loop reads CASRPGQQIQPQHF. Written as DNA, the CDR3 is TGTGCCAGCAGACCGGGACAGCAAATTCAGCCCCAGCATTTT.

This chain joins TRBV18 and TRBJ2-4; possibly TRBD1 for D (6 bases). The CDR3 has 14 residues. V was cut by 3 bases and J by 2 bases, with 8 bases left in between. Germline V gene lookup returns CDR1 KGHSH and CDR2 LQKENI. The CDR3 DNA reads TGTGCCAGCTCACCGGACAGTCCCAAAAACATTCAGTACTTC. This encodes CASSPDSPKNIQYF.

CDR3 bases: TGTGCCAGCACCCAAGCGGGAACCTACGAGCAGTACTTC. It translates to CASTQAGTYEQYF. The chain combines TRBV6-6 with TRBJ2-7; 7 nucleotides agree with TRBD2. V gave up 7 bases and J gave up 2 bases; unmatched junction bases: 5. The CDR3 is made up of 13 amino acids. Germline-derived CDR1 and CDR2 are MNHNY and SVGAGI (reference sequence).

There are a few counts of this clone. V usage is TRBV29-1 and J usage is TRBJ2-7; no clear D. The CDR3 loop spans 11 amino acids. V lost 8 bases, J lost 6 bases, and 14 bases lay in between. CDR1 and CDR2 (germline): SQVTM, ANQGSEA. The CDR3 reads CSISSSREQYF. The DNA of the CDR3 is TGCAGCATTTCCTCATCGCGCGAGCAGTACTTC.

Remarks on this clone: Since a much larger clone is just one base distant, this may be a read error. Other DNA sequences from this sample encode an identical CDR3 as well. The chain uses TRBV5-1 and TRBJ1-1; D gene uncertain. With 7 bases removed from V and 2 bases from J, the gap between germline ends came to 12 bases. The CDR3 is 13 amino acids. Germline values: CDR1 SGHRS, CDR2 YFSETQ. Here the CDR3 reads CASGNELNTEAFF. The CDR3, as DNA: TGCGCCAGCGGAAACGAGCTTAACACTGAAGCTTTCTTT.

The rearrangement joins TRBV9 to TRBJ2-2; D may be TRBD2 (6 bases). V dropped 10 bases and J dropped 4 bases, with 17 bases sitting between them. The length of the CDR3 is 14 residues. Per germline, CDR1 SGDLS and CDR2 YYNGEE. Here the CDR3 reads CAGAEGITTGELFF. The DNA for the CDR3 is TGTGCCGGGGCGGAGGGGATTACCACCGGGGAGCTGTTTTTT.

V gene TRBV9 combines with J gene TRBJ1-1; TRBD1 is a possible D gene (5 bases). V was pared by 4 bases and J by 4 bases, with 14 bases between. Per germline, CDR1 SGDLS and CDR2 YYNGEE. This CDR3 contains 14 residues. Here the CDR3 reads CASSPRGGSTEAFF. The CDR3 bases are TGTGCCAGCAGCCCCCGCGGGGGTAGCACTGAAGCTTTCTTT.

This clone is classed as medium-sized. The junction departs from germline at one end; a sequencing error may be responsible. This chain uses TRBV27 with TRBJ1-2; D is unresolved. Germline V gene sequence: CDR1 MNHEY, CDR2 SMNVEV (reference sequence). The CDR3 runs 14 residues. CDR3 sequence: CASSLSLARGRPLF. CDR3 in DNA: TGTGCCAGCAGTTTATCCCTGGCCAGAGGAAGACCTCTCTTC.

The sample holds a few counts of this clone. V usage is TRBV11-2 and J usage is TRBJ2-3; D is unresolved. The CDR3 is made up of 12 amino acids. V lost 2 bases and J 6 bases, leaving 6 bases between the germline ends. Germline V gives CDR1 SGHAT, CDR2 FQNNGV. As DNA, the CDR3 is TGTGCCAGCAGCTTATGGCGGGATACGCAGTATTTT. Its translation: CASSLWRDTQYF. Drawing the rest from reference TRBV11-2 and TRBJ2-3, the complete variable domain is EAGVAQSPRYKIIEKRQSVAFWCNPISGHATLYWYQQILGQGPKLLIQFQNNGVVDDSQLPKDRFSAERLKGVDSTLKIQPAKLEDSAVYLCASSLWRDTQYFGPGTRLTVL.

The J gene is TRBJ1-2, the V gene TRBV10-1, with no clear D. V lost 0 bases, J lost 7 bases, and 9 bases lay in between. Germline V CDR1 and CDR2: WNHNN, SYGVQD (reference sequence). The length of the CDR3 is 13 residues. In DNA, the CDR3 is TGCGCCAGCAGTGAGTCAGTTTTGGGTGGCTACACCTTC. Residues: CASSESVLGGYTF.

This clone is classed as medium-sized. The rearrangement links TRBV27 to TRBJ1-1; D call uncertain. This CDR3 has 13 residues. V shed 3 bases and J shed 0 bases, with 5 bases lying between them. Germline V gene lookup returns CDR1 MNHEY and CDR2 SMNVEV (reference sequence). CDR3 DNA: TGTGCCAGCAGTTTTCAGATGAACACTGAAGCTTTCTTT. This gives the protein CASSFQMNTEAFF.

Only a few counts were recorded for this clone. The rearrangement links TRBV5-4 to TRBJ2-7, with 7 bases fitting TRBD2. The CDR3 is 17 residues long. The J segment lost 2 bases and the V segment lost 3 bases, leaving 14 bases of the junction unmatched. The germline CDR1 and CDR2 sequences are SGHNT and YYREEE (reference sequence). The CDR3 DNA is TGTGCCAGCAGCTCCCCCGGTTCTAGCGGACTTGCCTACGAGCAGTACTTC. Its translation: CASSSPGSSGLAYEQYF.

The V call is TRBV25-1, the J call TRBJ2-1; 8 bases are shared with TRBD2. With V trimmed by 6 bases and J by 6 bases, 7 bases remained unmatched. CDR1 is MGHDK and CDR2 is SYGVNS in the germline V gene. The CDR3 contains 14 residues. The DNA of the CDR3 is TGTGCCAGCAGAGGGACGGGGGGGTCCAATGAGCAGTTCTTC. Its protein is CASRGTGGSNEQFF.

V usage is TRBV18 and J usage is TRBJ1-1; the D is unclear. V was pared by 2 bases and J by 0 bases, with 13 bases between. Germline V gene data show CDR1 as KGHSH and CDR2 as LQKENI. The CDR3 consists of 16 residues. The CDR3 loop is CASSPDGRSLNTEAFF. CDR3 coding DNA: TGTGCCAGCTCACCAGACGGGCGCAGCTTGAACACTGAAGCTTTCTTT.

This clone has just a few counts. The rearrangement uses TRBV18 and TRBJ2-2; 10 nucleotides line up with TRBD2. Germline-derived CDR1 and CDR2 are KGHSH and LQKENI. Trimming cost V 8 bases and J 7 bases; bases outside gene matches: 10. The CDR3 is 15 amino acids. CDR3 DNA: TGTGCCAGCCGAAGCGGGAGGGCCTGGAGCGGGGAGCTGTTTTTT. It is translated as CASRSGRAWSGELFF. Variable domain in full (rest from reference TRBV18 and TRBJ2-2): NAGVMQNPRHLVRRRGQEARLRCSPMKGHSHVYWYRQLPEEGLKFMVYLQKENIIDESGMPKERFSAEFPKEGPSILRIQQVVRGDSAAYFCASRSGRAWSGELFFGEGSRLTVL.

The chain combines TRBV11-2 with TRBJ2-7; D remains ambiguous. Trimming took 4 bases from V and 4 from J, leaving 11 bases between them. The CDR3 consists of 13 residues. The germline V gene has CDR1 SGHAT and CDR2 FQNNGV. DNA for the CDR3: TGTGCCAGCAGCTCAAGTCACGCTTACGAGCAGTACTTC. It specifies CASSSSHAYEQYF.

The chain uses TRBV6-1 and TRBJ2-7; D remains ambiguous. CDR1 is MNHNS, CDR2 SASEGT, per germline. This CDR3 has 12 amino acids. Between the trimmed V and J ends, which lost 10 bases and 0 bases, there was a span of 10 bases. The CDR3 DNA sequence: TGTGCCACCCAGACCATCTCCTACGAGCAGTACTTC. Residues: CATQTISYEQYF.

The genes are TRBV10-3 and TRBJ1-1; D perhaps matches TRBD1 (5 bases). Germline assignment: CDR1 ENHRY and CDR2 SYGVKD. Trimming stripped 10 bases from V and 5 bases from J, with 17 bases between. This CDR3 comprises 13 residues. Here the CDR3 reads CASEAAGTTEAFF. The CDR3 bases are TGTGCCAGCGAGGCGGCAGGGACTACTGAAGCTTTCTTT.

Points on this clone: Germline and junction disagree at one end, which may indicate a read error. The rearrangement links TRBV10-3 to TRBJ2-7; TRBD2 agrees at 12 bases. Germline values: CDR1 ENHRY, CDR2 SYGVKD. CDR3 length equals 15 residues. The CDR3 protein is CASSESTSGRYEQYF. The CDR3 coding sequence is TGTGCCAGCAGTGAAAGTACTAGCGGGAGGTACGAGCAGTACTTC.

The gene calls are TRBV6-1 and TRBJ1-5; D is uncertain. CDR1 MNHNS and CDR2 SASEGT come from the germline V gene. The CDR3 has 13 amino acids. V was clipped by 3 bases and J by 6 bases, with 9 bases between them. The CDR3 loop reads CASSDVRGQPQHF. CDR3 bases: TGTGCCAGCAGTGACGTCCGTGGTCAGCCCCAGCATTTT.

The CDR3 region is CASSLSGAGANVLTF. In DNA form, the CDR3 reads TGTGCCAGCAGTTTATCAGGGGCCGGGGCCAACGTCCTGACTTTC. The chain employs TRBV28 and TRBJ2-6; weak D call: TRBD1 (6 bases). The CDR3 extends over 15 amino acids. V dropped 1 base and J dropped 4 bases, with 8 bases sitting between them. Germline assignment: CDR1 MDHEN and CDR2 SYDVKM.

This chain joins TRBV11-2 and TRBJ2-5, with 10 bases matching TRBD1. V gave up 5 bases and J gave up 7 bases; unmatched junction bases: 7. The CDR3 runs 14 residues. Germline loops: CDR1 SGHAT, CDR2 FQNNGV. The CDR3, as DNA: TGTGCCAGCAGCCCGACAGGGGGCGCTGGGACCCAGTACTTC. This gives the protein CASSPTGGAGTQYF.

V and J are TRBV6-5 and TRBJ2-7; D is unclear. Germline V gives CDR1 MNHEY, CDR2 SVGAGI. The CDR3 is 15 residues long. V lost 0 bases and J 3 bases, leaving 12 bases between the germline ends. The CDR3 DNA follows: TGTGCCAGCAGTTACTCGTCAGCTAAAGGCTACGAGCAGTACTTC. Its protein is CASSYSSAKGYEQYF.

This chain joins TRBV6-5 and TRBJ2-4; D perhaps matches TRBD1 (6 bases). CDR1 is MNHEY and CDR2 is SVGAGI in the germline V gene. The CDR3 extends over 14 amino acids. V lost 2 bases, J lost 1 base, and 6 bases lay in between. The CDR3 nucleotides read TGTGCCAGCAGTTACGACAGGGCCAAAAACATTCAGTACTTC. Translated: CASSYDRAKNIQYF.

In its sample, this clone was seen a few times. The chain employs TRBV5-1 and TRBJ2-3, with 10 bases that match TRBD2. The ends lost 0 bases at V and 0 bases at J; junction bases unmatched: 7. CDR1 is SGHRS, CDR2 YFSETQ, per germline. The CDR3 sequence is 18 residues long. The CDR3 region is CASSLGLAGTFSTDTQYF. The CDR3 DNA reads as TGCGCCAGCAGCTTGGGACTAGCGGGCACCTTTAGCACAGATACGCAGTATTTT. Variable domain in full (rest from reference TRBV5-1 and TRBJ2-3): KAGVTQTPRYLIKTRGQQVTLSCSPISGHRSVSWYQQTPGQGLQFLFEYFSETQRNKGNFPGRFSGRQFSNSRSEMNVSTLELGDSALYLCASSLGLAGTFSTDTQYFGPGTRLTVL.

The chain is built from TRBV19 and TRBJ1-2, with 7 bases lining up with TRBD1. Looked up from germline, CDR1 is LNHDA and CDR2 is SQIVND (reference sequence). The CDR3 extends over 14 amino acids. After removal of 4 bases from V and 8 bases from J, the junction contained 10 bases not matched to a gene. The CDR3 nucleotides read TGTGCCAGTAGTAACCGACAGGGATTAAGCGGCTACACCTTC. Its protein product is CASSNRQGLSGYTF.